Listed here are 28 T cell receptor beta chains from one sample, sequenced in a study of Graves' ophthalmopathy and Graves' hyperthyroidism. Amplification of TCR beta CDR3 regions used RNA transcripts. HTBI-primed first-round RT-PCR preceded second-round multiplex PCR. TCRdb independently ran MiXCR on the multiplex PCR reads; one entry per CDR3 protein. The profile shows around 400,000 distinct CDR3 sequences, approximately 20% of them singletons. The sequencing input was peripheral blood. The receptors derive from a woman younger than 30 with Graves' ophthalmopathy.

This clonotype was found many times. The chain carries TRBV28 and TRBJ2-5; TRBD2 aligns across 10 bases. In germline, CDR1 is MDHEN, CDR2 SYDVKM. V gave up 5 bases and J gave up 4 bases; unmatched junction bases: 7. This CDR3 has 15 amino acids. CDR3 residues: CASSPIAGGRETQYF. CDR3 nucleotide sequence: TGTGCCAGCAGTCCCATAGCGGGAGGTCGAGAGACCCAGTACTTC.

This clonotype was counted ten times or more. The chain has TRBV7-3 and TRBJ2-6; 8 positions agree with TRBD2. The CDR3 spans 19 residues. The germline CDR1 and CDR2 sequences are SGHTA and FQGTGA. J lost 0 bases, V lost 1 base, and 8 bases had no gene match. CDR3 protein: CASSLSAAGGFSGANVLTF. CDR3 DNA sequence: TGTGCCAGCAGCTTAAGTGCGGCGGGAGGTTTCTCTGGGGCCAACGTCCTGACTTTC.

This clonotype has a count of ten or more. This chain uses TRBV28 with TRBJ2-7; possible D gene TRBD2, 7 bases. Trimming pared 7 bases from V and 5 bases from J, leaving 18 bases between. CDR1 and CDR2 (germline): MDHEN, SYDVKM. CDR3 length: 14 residues. CDR3 DNA: TGTGCCAGCAAGGGGGGGCCTCTCCTACACGAGCAGTACTTC. This gives the protein CASKGGPLLHEQYF.

This clonotype was picked up many times. This chain's CDR3 is CASSSPGLQNEQYF. Here the CDR3 DNA reads TGTGCCAGCAGTTCTCCGGGACTCCAAAACGAGCAGTACTTC. The rearrangement links TRBV6-5 to TRBJ2-7; TRBD2 is a possible D gene (6 bases). Germline CDR1 and CDR2: MNHEY and SVGAGI. The CDR3 covers 14 residues. Trimming removed 4 bases from V and 5 bases from J, with 15 bases in between.

This clonotype was recorded many times. The chain carries TRBV6-5 and TRBJ1-1; D gene ambiguous. The length of the CDR3 is 14 residues. The V end was cut by 6 bases, the J end by 1 base, with 12 bases between. Germline V gives CDR1 MNHEY, CDR2 SVGAGI. This CDR3 is CASSPRWRNTEAFF. The CDR3 nucleotides are TGTGCCAGCAGCCCCCGGTGGAGGAACACTGAAGCTTTCTTT.

This clonotype was seen many times. The conserved phenylalanine or tryptophan normally closing the CDR3 is absent here, so this likely arose from a read error. V is TRBV20-1 and J is TRBJ1-1; D remains unclear. This CDR3 is 13 amino acids long. The germline V gene encodes CDR1 DFQATT and CDR2 SNEGSKA (reference sequence). The V gene lost 2 bases and the J gene lost 2 bases, with 9 bases spanning the gap. The CDR3 spells CSARTDGNTEAFS. CDR3 nucleotides: TGCAGTGCTAGAACGGACGGAAACACTGAAGCTTTCTCT.

This chain joins TRBV11-2 and TRBJ2-7; D might be TRBD1 (6 bases). Germline V gene sequence: CDR1 SGHAT, CDR2 FQNNGV. V was trimmed by 0 bases and J by 3 bases, leaving 12 bases between them. There are 15 residues in the CDR3. The CDR3 sequence is CASSLDNRAIYEQYF. CDR3 nucleotides: TGTGCCAGCAGCTTAGATAACAGGGCAATCTACGAGCAGTACTTC.

This clonotype was found many times. The V gene is TRBV7-2, the J gene TRBJ2-5; D might be TRBD2 (5 bases). The length of the CDR3 is 15 residues. The V end was cut by 5 bases, the J end by 7 bases, with 20 bases between. CDR1 and CDR2 from the germline V gene are SGHTA and FQGNSA. CDR3 in DNA: TGTGCCAGCAGCCCCAACCCCCGGGTCGAGGGGACCCAGTACTTC. As protein: CASSPNPRVEGTQYF.

This clonotype has a count of ten or more. The chain recombines TRBV6-2 or TRBV6-3 with TRBJ1-1; the D is unclear. CDR3 length: 9 amino acids. Germline lookup yields CDR1 MNHEY and CDR2 SVGEGT. V shed 7 bases and J shed 11 bases, with 8 bases lying between them. In DNA form, the CDR3 reads TGTGCCAGCACACGGACGGCTTTCTTT. It translates to CASTRTAFF.

This clonotype was picked up many times. The chain's CDR3 is CASSPGQGEAFF. DNA for the CDR3: TGTGCCAGCAGCCCCGGACAGGGTGAAGCTTTCTTT. The V and J genes are TRBV4-2 and TRBJ1-1; 8 bases map to TRBD1. The CDR3 length is 12 residues. V lost 4 bases, J lost 7 bases, and 2 bases stayed unmatched. Germline V gene sequence: CDR1 LGHNA, CDR2 YNFKEQ.

At least ten counts were recorded for this clonotype. The rearrangement uses TRBV4-3 and TRBJ1-2; D may be TRBD1 (5 bases). Germline CDR1 and CDR2: LGHNA and YSLEER. CDR3 length equals 14 residues. The V end was cut by 1 base, the J end by 0 bases, with 6 bases between. The CDR3 protein is CASSQADTNYGYTF. CDR3 bases: TGCGCCAGCAGCCAAGCGGACACTAACTATGGCTACACCTTC.

This clonotype came up many times. The V gene is TRBV4-1, the J gene TRBJ1-1, with 7 bases identical to TRBD1. Germline V gives CDR1 MGHRA, CDR2 YSYEKL. This CDR3 has 14 amino acids. V was clipped by 6 bases and J by 1 base; unmatched bases: 5. CDR3: CASRTTGANTEAFF. The CDR3 nucleotides read TGCGCCAGCAGAACCACAGGGGCGAACACTGAAGCTTTCTTT.

This clonotype was counted ten times or more. V gene TRBV4-3 combines with J gene TRBJ1-3; D uncertain. Germline assignment: CDR1 LGHNA and CDR2 YSLEER. Trimming pared 0 bases from V and 0 bases from J, leaving 9 bases between. The CDR3 consists of 16 residues. For the CDR3, the DNA is TGCGCCAGCAGCCAAGATTGGAGTGACTCTGGAAACACCATATATTTT. It specifies CASSQDWSDSGNTIYF.

This clonotype was seen ten or more times. The chain has TRBV5-5 and TRBJ2-4; 11 bases line up with TRBD1. Per the germline V gene, CDR1 is SGHKS and CDR2 is YYEKEE (reference sequence). V lost 1 base and J lost 6; bases outside the gene matches: 6. This CDR3 spans 16 amino acids. The CDR3 is CASSLPRTGGTNIQYF. DNA for the CDR3: TGTGCCAGCAGCTTGCCTCGGACAGGGGGCACAAACATTCAGTACTTC.

This clonotype was seen many times. The V call is TRBV6-1, the J call TRBJ2-7, with 7 bases fitting TRBD1. The CDR3 length is 13 residues. Losses at the gene ends were 5 bases for V and 2 bases for J; bases not matched to a gene: 3. Germline loops: CDR1 MNHNS, CDR2 SASEGT. The CDR3 nucleotides are TGTGCCAGCAGTAAGGGACAGACCTACGAGCAGTACTTC. As protein: CASSKGQTYEQYF.

The chain links TRBV13 to TRBJ2-7, with TRBD1 identical over 9 bases. The CDR3 contains 22 residues. V was clipped by 5 bases and J by 3 bases; unmatched bases: 29. CDR1 and CDR2 (germline): PRHDT, FYEKMQ (reference sequence). CDR3 residues: CASSTGRDRDVWPRGPHYEQYF. DNA of the CDR3: TGTGCCAGCAGCACAGGCCGGGACAGGGATGTATGGCCGCGGGGGCCCCACTACGAGCAGTACTTC. Looking up the rest from reference TRBV13 and TRBJ2-7 gives the full variable domain: AAGVIQSPRHLIKEKRETATLKCYPIPRHDTVYWYQQGPGQDPQFLISFYEKMQSDKGSIPDRFSAQQFSDYHSELNMSSLELGDSALYFCASSTGRDRDVWPRGPHYEQYFGPGTRLTVT.

A remark on this clonotype: Its ends do not fully match the called genes, so a read error is possible. The chain joins TRBV14 to TRBJ2-7, with a tentative D call TRBD1 (5 bases). Germline V gives CDR1 SGHDN, CDR2 FVKESK. The CDR3 contains 12 residues. The CDR3 reads CASSQTGNEQHF. The DNA of the CDR3 is TGTGCCAGCAGCCAAACAGGAAACGAGCAGCACTTC.

This clonotype was counted between two and nine times. In DNA, the CDR3 is TGTGCCAGCAGGGAAACAAAGTCCCACGAGCAGTACTTC. This encodes CASRETKSHEQYF. V is TRBV6-2 or TRBV6-3 and J is TRBJ2-7; D is unclear. V was pared by 6 bases and J by 5 bases, with 14 bases between. The length of the CDR3 is 13 residues. CDR1 is MNHEY and CDR2 is SVGEGT in the germline V gene.

This clonotype was recorded many times. This chain connects TRBV7-2 to TRBJ2-7; 8 bases align to TRBD1. CDR1 is SGHTA and CDR2 is FQGNSA in the germline V gene. The V segment lost 6 bases and the J segment 4 bases; nucleotides outside the gene matches: 8. The CDR3 has 14 residues. The CDR3, as DNA: TGTGCCAGCAGACCCGGGACAGGAGATTACGAGCAGTACTTC. This sequence encodes CASRPGTGDYEQYF.

In its sample, this clonotype was seen many times. This chain connects TRBV28 to TRBJ2-6; unclear D gene. This CDR3 spans 14 amino acids. Germline V CDR1 and CDR2: MDHEN, SYDVKM. V was clipped by 3 bases and J by 1 base, with 4 bases between them. The DNA of the CDR3 is TGTGCCAGCAGTTTCCTATCTGGGGCCAACGTCCTGACTTTC. Residues: CASSFLSGANVLTF. The entire variable domain, with the rest obtained from reference TRBV28 and TRBJ2-6, is as follows: DVKVTQSSRYLVKRTGEKVFLECVQDMDHENMFWYRQDPGLGLRLIYFSYDVKMKEKGDIPEGYSVSREKKERFSLILESASTNQTSMYLCASSFLSGANVLTFGAGSRLTVL.

This clonotype was seen at least ten times. The gene calls are TRBV6-2 or TRBV6-3 and TRBJ1-6; no firm D call. Germline V gene data show CDR1 as MNHEY and CDR2 as SVGEGT. V shed 6 bases and J shed 8 bases, with 17 bases lying between them. CDR3 length: 15 residues. The CDR3 loop reads CASRWRSSYDSPLHF. The CDR3 region has the DNA TGTGCCAGCAGGTGGAGGAGTAGTTACGATTCACCCCTCCACTTT.

This clonotype was detected only a few times. V usage is TRBV18 and J usage is TRBJ2-7, with TRBD2 matching over 8 bases. Germline loops: CDR1 KGHSH, CDR2 LQKENI. Trimming took 6 bases from V and 7 from J; bases not matched to a gene: 17. This CDR3 contains 16 residues. The CDR3 protein is CASSPERGGAAGEQYF. The CDR3 DNA follows: TGTGCCAGCTCGCCTGAACGGGGGGGCGCCGCTGGGGAGCAGTACTTC.

This clonotype has a count of ten or more. This chain uses TRBV2 with TRBJ2-7; 10 bases agree with TRBD1. The CDR3 is 15 amino acids. J gave up 3 bases and V 8 bases, and 10 bases lay outside the gene matches. Germline CDR1 reads SNHLY; CDR2 reads FYNNEI. DNA for the CDR3: TGTGCCAGCCTCCGGGACAGGGGTAACCGCTACGAGCAGTACTTC. Translated: CASLRDRGNRYEQYF.

This clonotype is a singleton in its sample. The J gene is TRBJ2-5, the V gene TRBV7-8, with 10 bases identical to TRBD1. From germline, CDR1 is SGHVS and CDR2 FQNEAQ. The length of the CDR3 is 14 residues. After removal of 3 bases from V and 5 bases from J, the junction contained 3 bases not matched to a gene. In nucleotides, the CDR3 is TGTGCCAGCAGCTTCCCGGGACAGGGGGAGACCCAGTACTTC. Its translation is CASSFPGQGETQYF.

This clonotype was seen repeatedly, ten times or more. This chain uses TRBV20-1 with TRBJ2-7; D may be TRBD2 (6 bases). The CDR3 runs to 16 residues. Trimming shortened V by 5 bases and J by 0 bases, and 20 bases separated the two germline ends. Germline V gives CDR1 DFQATT, CDR2 SNEGSKA (reference sequence). The CDR3 is CSAEIFGGPSSYEQYF. The CDR3 coding sequence is TGCAGTGCTGAGATATTCGGAGGGCCTAGCTCCTACGAGCAGTACTTC.

This sequence joins TRBV19 and TRBJ2-5, with TRBD2 matching over 12 bases. This CDR3 spans 16 amino acids. The J segment lost 4 bases and the V segment lost 9 bases, leaving 12 bases of the junction unmatched. Germline CDR1 LNHDA, CDR2 SQIVND (reference sequence). The CDR3 DNA follows: TGTGCCAGCAGCTTAGTCCTAGCGGGAGGGGGAGAGACCCAGTACTTC. Residues: CASSLVLAGGGETQYF.

The chain carries TRBV6-5 and TRBJ1-2; D ambiguous. Germline V gene lookup returns CDR1 MNHEY and CDR2 SVGAGI. The CDR3 length is 14 residues. V shed 4 bases and J shed 2 bases, with 11 bases lying between them. CDR3 region: CASSLLDPNYGYTF. Here the CDR3 DNA reads TGTGCCAGCAGTTTACTTGACCCAAACTATGGCTACACCTTC.

The rearrangement links TRBV5-1 to TRBJ1-1; tentatively, D is TRBD1 (5 bases). CDR3 size: 15 residues. Between the trimmed V and J ends, which lost 2 bases and 1 base, there was a span of 12 bases. Germline V gene sequence: CDR1 SGHRS, CDR2 YFSETQ. The CDR3 loop is CASSFTGGGNTEAFF. In DNA, the CDR3 is TGCGCCAGCAGCTTTACCGGGGGGGGGAACACTGAAGCTTTCTTT.